This T cell receptor beta chain is drawn from a study of cytotoxic CD8 clonotypes in ibrutinib-treated CLL. The V and J ends lost 3 bases and 4 bases, in that order; junction bases with no gene match: 3. There are 14 residues in the CDR3. Germline CDR1 reads SGHTS; CDR2 reads YDEGEE. Comment on this clone: As yet, its antigen is unknown.

Clones were sequenced by immunoSEQ multiplex PCR, and TCRdb holds only the in-frame ones, with some missing. Here the sample spans fewer than 200,000 clones, around 80% being singletons. General study points: Clonotypes that were public were uncommon, and they contracted or stayed stable on treatment.

This specimen was PBMCs, taken after 24 months of ibrutinib treatment. The chain uses TRBV5-8 and TRBJ2-5; 10 bases are shared with TRBD1. The sequence was collected from a human donor with chronic lymphocytic leukemia. The CDR3: CASSSGQGGETQYF. As DNA, the CDR3 is TGTGCCAGCAGCTCCGGACAGGGGGGAGAGACCCAGTACTTC.